The 15 T cell receptor beta chains reported below all come from one sample, sequenced in a study of cytomegalovirus exposure and HLA in healthy donors. The PCR contained 60 Vbeta and 13 Jbeta primers. Libraries were prepared by immunoSEQ multiplex PCR; TCRdb keeps only in-frame clonotypes and omits some of them. The sample lists about 140,000 clones; roughly 80% were seen once. The sample comprised PBMCs. The source is a young man in good health and CMV-seronegative.

J is TRBJ2-1 and V is TRBV25-1; TRBD1 aligns across 11 bases. The junction had 9 bases not matched to a gene; V was cut back by 8 bases and J by 6 bases. CDR3 size: 15 residues. In germline, CDR1 is MGHDK, CDR2 SYGVNS. The CDR3 DNA is TGTGCCAGCTCTACTCCGGGACAGGGGGTCAATGAGCAGTTCTTC. Protein sequence: CASSTPGQGVNEQFF.

This clone was observed a few times. This chain joins TRBV5-4 and TRBJ2-2; D gene uncertain. CDR1 SGHNT and CDR2 YYREEE come from the germline V gene (reference sequence). This CDR3 is built from 15 residues. V was trimmed by 1 base and J by 5 bases, leaving 12 bases between them. The CDR3 DNA is TGTGCCAGCAGCTTGAGCAGTACAGCTACCGGGGAGCTGTTTTTT. Translated, it gives CASSLSSTATGELFF.

The chain uses TRBV5-4 and TRBJ2-5, with 7 bases identical to TRBD1. Trimming at V came to 3 bases and at J to 1 base, leaving 3 bases not matched to a gene. CDR3 length equals 14 residues. CDR1 and CDR2 from the germline V gene are SGHNT and YYREEE (reference sequence). CDR3 coding DNA: TGTGCCAGCAGCTCCGCAGGGGGCCAAGAGACCCAGTACTTC. Translation: CASSSAGGQETQYF. The whole variable domain, remainder taken from reference TRBV5-4 and TRBJ2-5, is ETGVTQSPTHLIKTRGQQVTLRCSSQSGHNTVSWYQQALGQGPQFIFQYYREEENGRGNFPPRFSGLQFPNYSSELNVNALELDDSALYLCASSSAGGQETQYFGPGTRLLVL.

The chain carries TRBV7-9 and TRBJ2-4, with 12 bases identical to TRBD1. The CDR3 runs 15 residues. The germline gives CDR1 SEHNR, CDR2 FQNEAQ (reference sequence). The trim removed 5 bases at V and 4 bases at J, leaving 3 bases unmatched. In DNA, the CDR3 is TGTGCCAGCAGCCAGGGACAGGGGGCGAAAAACATTCAGTACTTC. It specifies CASSQGQGAKNIQYF.

The chain combines TRBV5-4 with TRBJ2-7, with D possibly TRBD2 on 6 matching bases. Trimming pared 4 bases from V and 4 bases from J, leaving 12 bases between. This CDR3 has 13 residues. Germline lookup yields CDR1 SGHNT and CDR2 YYREEE (reference sequence). CDR3 region: CASSLGGRYEQYF. The CDR3 nucleotides read TGTGCCAGCAGCCTGGGTGGGAGGTACGAGCAGTACTTC.

CDR3 residues: CASSLGLAMSYNEQFF. DNA of the CDR3: TGTGCCAGCAGCTTAGGACTAGCGATGTCCTACAATGAGCAGTTCTTC. The rearrangement joins TRBV7-9 to TRBJ2-1; 8 bases are a match to TRBD2. V gave up 1 base and J gave up 1 base; unmatched junction bases: 3. CDR1 is SEHNR and CDR2 is FQNEAQ in the germline V gene (reference sequence). CDR3 length: 16 residues. Supplemented by reference TRBV7-9 and TRBJ2-1, the full variable domain reads DTGVSQNPRHKITKRGQNVTFRCDPISEHNRLYWYRQTLGQGPEFLTYFQNEAQLEKSRLLSDRFSAERPKGSFSTLEIQRTEQGDSAMYLCASSLGLAMSYNEQFFGPGTRLTVL.

V usage is TRBV2 and J usage is TRBJ2-1; 9 bases align to TRBD2. Germline assignment: CDR1 SNHLY and CDR2 FYNNEI. Unmatched junction bases numbered 16, after V lost 7 bases and J lost 9 bases. The CDR3 length is 16 residues. The CDR3 nucleotides read TGTGCCAGCAAATCTCAGGCCCCGGGACTAGCCGGTGAGCAGTTCTTC. It translates to CASKSQAPGLAGEQFF. Looking up the rest from reference TRBV2 and TRBJ2-1 gives the full variable domain: EPEVTQTPSHQVTQMGQEVILRCVPISNHLYFYWYRQILGQKVEFLVSFYNNEISEKSEIFDDQFSVERPDGSNFTLKIRSTKLEDSAMYFCASKSQAPGLAGEQFFGPGTRLTVL.

This chain links TRBV5-1 with TRBJ2-3; 16 positions match TRBD2. Germline V gene data show CDR1 as SGHRS and CDR2 as YFSETQ. Trimming removed 4 bases from V and 1 base from J; junction bases left unmatched: 6. This CDR3 contains 18 residues. CDR3 sequence (DNA): TGCGCCAGCAGCACGGGACTAGCGGGAGGGCCGGGCACAGATACGCAGTATTTT. Translation gives CASSTGLAGGPGTDTQYF.

CDR3 in amino acids: CASSLSLAAYEQYF. DNA of the CDR3: TGTGCCAGCAGCTTAAGTCTAGCGGCCTACGAGCAGTACTTC. V and J are TRBV7-9 and TRBJ2-7; 7 bases agree with TRBD2. From germline, CDR1 is SEHNR and CDR2 FQNEAQ (reference sequence). This CDR3 has 14 amino acids. J lost 2 bases, V lost 2 bases, and 3 bases had no gene match. The full variable domain, completed using reference TRBV7-9 and TRBJ2-7, is DTGVSQNPRHKITKRGQNVTFRCDPISEHNRLYWYRQTLGQGPEFLTYFQNEAQLEKSRLLSDRFSAERPKGSFSTLEIQRTEQGDSAMYLCASSLSLAAYEQYFGPGTRLTVT.

The CDR3: CASIRQETYEQYF. CDR3 in DNA: TGTGCCAGCATTAGACAGGAGACCTACGAGCAGTACTTC. V and J are TRBV2 and TRBJ2-7; maybe TRBD1 (6 bases). V lost 7 bases, J lost 2 bases, and 12 bases lay in between. The V gene's germline CDR1 is SNHLY and CDR2 FYNNEI. The CDR3 covers 13 residues.

V gene TRBV11-2 combines with J gene TRBJ1-1, with D uncertain. V lost 0 bases, J lost 4 bases, and 6 bases lay in between. This CDR3 region has 13 residues. Germline CDR1 SGHAT, CDR2 FQNNGV. The CDR3 protein is CASSLDVSTEAFF. In DNA form, the CDR3 reads TGTGCCAGCAGCTTAGATGTGAGCACTGAAGCTTTCTTT.

The CDR3 is CASSTRGVHEQFF. CDR3 coding DNA: TGTGCCAGTAGCACTCGGGGGGTCCATGAGCAGTTCTTC. This chain connects TRBV19 to TRBJ2-1; 7 bases are shared with TRBD2. V lost 6 bases to trimming and J lost 8 bases; unmatched junction nucleotides: 7. The CDR3 loop spans 13 amino acids. Germline V gene data show CDR1 as LNHDA and CDR2 as SQIVND (reference sequence).

V and J are TRBV5-1 and TRBJ2-1; 8 bases map to TRBD2. With V trimmed by 4 bases and J by 1 base, 13 bases remained unmatched. This CDR3 region has 18 residues. CDR1 SGHRS and CDR2 YFSETQ come from the germline V gene. As DNA, the CDR3 is TGCGCCAGCAGCCCCTTTTCGGTAGCGGGAACGTCCTACAATGAGCAGTTCTTC. Protein: CASSPFSVAGTSYNEQFF. The full variable domain, with the rest looked up from reference TRBV5-1 and TRBJ2-1, is KAGVTQTPRYLIKTRGQQVTLSCSPISGHRSVSWYQQTPGQGLQFLFEYFSETQRNKGNFPGRFSGRQFSNSRSEMNVSTLELGDSALYLCASSPFSVAGTSYNEQFFGPGTRLTVL.

This clone occurred a few times. The V and J genes are TRBV10-1 and TRBJ2-5; D is undetermined. CDR3 length equals 13 residues. Germline-derived CDR1 and CDR2 are WNHNN and SYGVQD (reference sequence). The V and J ends lost 2 bases and 2 bases respectively, with 6 bases between them. DNA for the CDR3: TGCGCCAGCAGTGAGAACCAGCAAGAGACCCAGTACTTC. Its translation is CASSENQQETQYF.

The chain employs TRBV15 and TRBJ2-7; 8 bases line up with TRBD1. The CDR3 is 16 amino acids. Unmatched junction bases numbered 11, after V lost 3 bases and J lost 4 bases. Per germline, CDR1 LNHNV and CDR2 YYDKDF (reference sequence). The CDR3 region has the DNA TGTGCCACCAGCAGGGGTCTCAGGACAGGGTTTTACGAGCAGTACTTC. Translation gives CATSRGLRTGFYEQYF. Full variable domain (rest looked up from reference TRBV15 and TRBJ2-7): DAMVIQNPRYQVTQFGKPVTLSCSQTLNHNVMYWYQQKSSQAPKLLFHYYDKDFNNEADTPDNFQSRRPNTSFCFLDIRSPGLGDTAMYLCATSRGLRTGFYEQYFGPGTRLTVT.